The next 18 T cell receptor beta chains were all read from a single sample in a study of blood T cell repertoires in COVID-19. Method: immunoSEQ multiplex PCR; TCRdb's copy keeps in-frame clones and lacks some. The table has 150,000 to 180,000 clones, around 79% seen once. What was sequenced was peripheral blood. These receptors originate from a man of 80 years or more with acute or convalescent COVID-19.

There are a few counts of this clone. V is TRBV10-2 and J is TRBJ1-6; 10 nucleotides match TRBD1. The CDR3 consists of 17 residues. Germline loops: CDR1 WSHSY, CDR2 SAAADI. Unmatched junction bases numbered 9, after V lost 3 bases and J lost 7 bases. The CDR3 DNA reads as TGCGCCAGCAGTGACCCCGACAGGGGGCCTAGGAATTCACCCCTCCACTTT. This sequence encodes CASSDPDRGPRNSPLHF.

This clone has a count of ten or more. J is TRBJ1-2 and V is TRBV7-2; D is perhaps TRBD1 (5 bases). Deletions cut 1 base from V and 8 bases from J, with 17 bases between. Germline V CDR1 and CDR2: SGHTA, FQGNSA. This CDR3 comprises 15 residues. As DNA, the CDR3 is TGTGCCAGCAGCTTAGGGGGGACTGCAAGTCGAGGCTACACCTTC. Protein product: CASSLGGTASRGYTF.

This rearrangement joins TRBV6-1 to TRBJ2-2; no firm D call. This CDR3 spans 15 amino acids. The germline V gene has CDR1 MNHNS and CDR2 SASEGT. The ends were cut back, 1 base at V and 2 bases at J, with 8 bases in the middle. The CDR3 nucleotides are TGTGCCAGCAGTGAAGTTGTCAGAAACACCGGGGAGCTGTTTTTT. It specifies CASSEVVRNTGELFF.

The V call is TRBV6-5, the J call TRBJ2-5; 8 bases match TRBD1. Trimming removed 6 bases from V and 4 bases from J; junction bases left unmatched: 10. The germline CDR1 and CDR2 sequences are MNHEY and SVGAGI. The length of the CDR3 is 15 residues. The CDR3 DNA reads as TGTGCCAGCAGACCCAGACCCACAGGGGGAGAGACCCAGTACTTC. Its translation: CASRPRPTGGETQYF.

This chain connects TRBV28 to TRBJ2-3; D is undetermined. The CDR3 runs 11 residues. Germline V gives CDR1 MDHEN, CDR2 SYDVKM. Trimming took off 6 bases at V and 8 bases at J, with 9 bases between the two ends. Written as DNA, the CDR3 is TGTGCCAGCAGAGAGTCAGGTACGCAGTATTTT. It encodes CASRESGTQYF.

The chain combines TRBV6-5 with TRBJ2-2, with TRBD2 matching 8 bases. Looked up from germline, CDR1 is MNHEY and CDR2 is SVGAGI. V shed 2 bases, J shed 5 bases, and the junction held 7 bases outside the gene matches. This CDR3 has 16 residues. The CDR3 spells CASSYQSGGVTGELFF. DNA for the CDR3: TGTGCCAGCAGTTACCAAAGCGGGGGAGTGACCGGGGAGCTGTTTTTT.

This chain links TRBV7-2 with TRBJ2-2; weak D call: TRBD1 (6 bases). Germline V gene sequence: CDR1 SGHTA, CDR2 FQGNSA. This CDR3 is built from 15 residues. Deletions cut 5 bases from V and 4 bases from J, with 14 bases between. DNA for the CDR3: TGTGCCAGCAGCCAGGGGCCAAGCCGCACCGGGGAGCTGTTTTTT. Encoded protein: CASSQGPSRTGELFF.

The CDR3 here is CASSSGLAAAYEQYF. The DNA for the CDR3 is TGTGCCAGCAGCTCTGGACTAGCGGCCGCCTACGAGCAGTACTTC. This chain joins TRBV11-3 and TRBJ2-7; 10 bases match TRBD2. This CDR3 contains 15 residues. Germline CDR1 is SGHNT and CDR2 is YENEEA. Trimming cost V 4 bases and J 2 bases; bases outside gene matches: 5.

The rearrangement uses TRBV11-3 and TRBJ2-5, with 7 bases lining up with TRBD1. V was clipped by 0 bases and J by 5 bases; unmatched bases: 12. Germline lookup yields CDR1 SGHNT and CDR2 YENEEA. This CDR3 has 17 residues. The CDR3 sequence is CASSLDSGETGHETQYF. In DNA, the CDR3 is TGTGCCAGCAGCTTAGATAGTGGGGAGACAGGGCATGAGACCCAGTACTTC. Drawing the rest from reference TRBV11-3 and TRBJ2-5, the complete variable domain is EAGVVQSPRYKIIEKKQPVAFWCNPISGHNTLYWYLQNLGQGPELLIRYENEEAVDDSQLPKDRFSAERLKGVDSTLKIQPAELGDSAVYLCASSLDSGETGHETQYFGPGTRLLVL.

V and J are TRBV6-6 and TRBJ1-5; TRBD1 matches 9 bases. The V gene end was trimmed by 0 bases and the J gene end by 6 bases; junction bases not matched to a gene: 3. This CDR3 has 15 amino acids. Germline V gene lookup returns CDR1 MNHNY and CDR2 SVGAGI (reference sequence). The CDR3 region is CASSYSQGAIQPQHF. The CDR3 bases are TGTGCCAGCAGTTACTCACAGGGGGCTATTCAGCCCCAGCATTTT.

The chain carries TRBV9 and TRBJ2-1, with 7 bases fitting TRBD1. This CDR3 has 15 amino acids. J was trimmed by 7 bases and V by 0 bases; bases with no gene match: 7. Germline V gives CDR1 SGDLS, CDR2 YYNGEE. The DNA of the CDR3 is TGTGCCAGCAGCGTAGCGGACAGGCTGAGGAATGAGCAGTTCTTC. It encodes CASSVADRLRNEQFF.

The chain uses TRBV7-2 and TRBJ1-2; D is ambiguous. The CDR3 has 17 residues. The germline gives CDR1 SGHTA, CDR2 FQGNSA. The V gene lost 3 bases and the J gene lost 2 bases, with 19 bases spanning the gap. CDR3 in amino acids: CASSLKMRVPQNYGYTF. CDR3 DNA sequence: TGTGCCAGCAGCTTGAAAATGAGGGTCCCACAAAACTATGGCTACACCTTC. Full variable domain (rest looked up from reference TRBV7-2 and TRBJ1-2): GAGVSQSPSNKVTEKGKDVELRCDPISGHTALYWYRQSLGQGLEFLIYFQGNSAPDKSGLPSDRFSAERTGGSVSTLTIQRTQQEDSAVYLCASSLKMRVPQNYGYTFGSGTRLTVV.

The CDR3 coding sequence is TGTGCCAGCAGCTCCAAACTTAGCGGGGGAGGAACAGATACGCAGTATTTT. This encodes CASSSKLSGGGTDTQYF. This chain connects TRBV5-4 to TRBJ2-3; 9 bases line up with TRBD2. Germline-derived CDR1 and CDR2 are SGHNT and YYREEE (reference sequence). CDR3 size: 17 residues. With 3 bases clipped from V and 3 bases from J, the junction kept 11 bases outside the gene matches.

The V gene is TRBV6-5, the J gene TRBJ2-5; D unresolved. V dropped 6 bases and J dropped 5 bases, with 10 bases sitting between them. Germline V gene sequence: CDR1 MNHEY, CDR2 SVGAGI. The CDR3 extends over 12 amino acids. CDR3 coding DNA: TGTGCCAGCAGCCCACCCGGGGAGACCCAGTACTTC. It specifies CASSPPGETQYF.

The V call is TRBV7-9, the J call TRBJ1-1; 9 positions agree with TRBD1. V trimming: 5 bases; J trimming: 6 bases; junction bases outside the gene matches: 7. Per the germline V gene, CDR1 is SEHNR and CDR2 is FQNEAQ (reference sequence). There are 14 residues in the CDR3. As DNA, the CDR3 is TGTGCCAGCAGCCGGGGACAGGGTATTGCTGAAGCTTTCTTT. This sequence encodes CASSRGQGIAEAFF. Full variable domain (remainder filled in from reference TRBV7-9 and TRBJ1-1): DTGVSQNPRHKITKRGQNVTFRCDPISEHNRLYWYRQTLGQGPEFLTYFQNEAQLEKSRLLSDRFSAERPKGSFSTLEIQRTEQGDSAMYLCASSRGQGIAEAFFGQGTRLTVV.

The V call is TRBV3-1 (or the pseudogene TRBV3-2), the J call TRBJ2-5, with D perhaps TRBD1 (6 bases). CDR1 is LGHDT and CDR2 is YNNKEL in the germline V gene (reference sequence). With 4 bases removed from V and 5 bases from J, the gap between germline ends came to 8 bases. CDR3 length: 12 amino acids. The DNA of the CDR3 is TGTGCCAGCAGCCGTGGGGGCGAGACCCAGTACTTC. As protein: CASSRGGETQYF.

This sequence joins TRBV6-5 and TRBJ2-1; TRBD1 agrees at 7 bases. The CDR3 spans 16 residues. Trimming at V came to 4 bases and at J to 9 bases, leaving 15 bases not matched to a gene. Germline V lookup: CDR1 MNHEY, CDR2 SVGAGI. The CDR3 region is CASSSFGTERASEQFF. The DNA for the CDR3 is TGTGCCAGCAGTTCATTCGGGACAGAAAGGGCTTCTGAGCAGTTCTTC.

The chain recombines TRBV30 with TRBJ2-5; D remains ambiguous. V lost 0 bases, J lost 5 bases, and 13 bases lay in between. The CDR3 runs to 14 residues. Germline CDR1 is GTSNPN and CDR2 is SVGIG (reference sequence). The CDR3 nucleotides are TGTGCCTGGAGTGTAAGCGTCAGTGTGGAGACCCAGTACTTC. This translates into CAWSVSVSVETQYF.